The 2 T cell receptor beta chains given below trace back to one sample, sequenced in a study of blood T cell repertoires in COVID-19. Data came from immunoSEQ multiplex PCR; TCRdb stores just in-frame clones and leaves some out. The sample has under 250,000 clones, about 80% seen once. Source material: peripheral blood. These receptors all stem from a man in his fifties with active or convalescent COVID-19.

The genes are TRBV6-2 or TRBV6-3 and TRBJ1-2; D might be TRBD1 (6 bases). The V end was cut by 0 bases, the J end by 8 bases, with 19 bases between. The CDR3 length is 16 residues. Germline V gene sequence: CDR1 MNHEY, CDR2 SVGEGT. Here the CDR3 reads CASSYSTPDRRSGYTF. The CDR3 nucleotides read TGTGCCAGCAGTTACTCAACTCCTGACAGGAGAAGCGGCTACACCTTC.

This clone was seen a handful of times. The genes are TRBV7-9 and TRBJ1-5; tentatively, D is TRBD1 (5 bases). Trimming took 4 bases from V and 6 from J, leaving 19 bases between them. In germline, CDR1 is SEHNR, CDR2 FQNEAQ (reference sequence). CDR3 length: 16 residues. Written as DNA, the CDR3 is TGTGCCAGCAGCTCAGCCGAAGGACAAATTGGTCAGCCCCAGCATTTT. Translation: CASSSAEGQIGQPQHF. Supplemented by reference TRBV7-9 and TRBJ1-5, the full variable domain reads DTGVSQNPRHKITKRGQNVTFRCDPISEHNRLYWYRQTLGQGPEFLTYFQNEAQLEKSRLLSDRFSAERPKGSFSTLEIQRTEQGDSAMYLCASSSAEGQIGQPQHFGDGTRLSIL.